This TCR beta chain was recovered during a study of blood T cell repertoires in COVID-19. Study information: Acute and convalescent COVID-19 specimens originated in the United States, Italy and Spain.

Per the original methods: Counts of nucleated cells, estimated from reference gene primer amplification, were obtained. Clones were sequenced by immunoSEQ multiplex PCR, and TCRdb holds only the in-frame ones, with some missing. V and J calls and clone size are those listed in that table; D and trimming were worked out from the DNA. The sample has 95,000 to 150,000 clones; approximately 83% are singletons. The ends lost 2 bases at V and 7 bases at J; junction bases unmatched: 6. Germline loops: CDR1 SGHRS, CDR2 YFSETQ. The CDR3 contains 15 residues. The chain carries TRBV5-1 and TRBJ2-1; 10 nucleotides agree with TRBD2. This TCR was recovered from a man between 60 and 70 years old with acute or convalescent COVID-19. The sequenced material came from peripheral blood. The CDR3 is CASSFASGSGNEQFF. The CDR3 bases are TGCGCCAGCAGCTTTGCTAGCGGGAGTGGAAATGAGCAGTTCTTC.